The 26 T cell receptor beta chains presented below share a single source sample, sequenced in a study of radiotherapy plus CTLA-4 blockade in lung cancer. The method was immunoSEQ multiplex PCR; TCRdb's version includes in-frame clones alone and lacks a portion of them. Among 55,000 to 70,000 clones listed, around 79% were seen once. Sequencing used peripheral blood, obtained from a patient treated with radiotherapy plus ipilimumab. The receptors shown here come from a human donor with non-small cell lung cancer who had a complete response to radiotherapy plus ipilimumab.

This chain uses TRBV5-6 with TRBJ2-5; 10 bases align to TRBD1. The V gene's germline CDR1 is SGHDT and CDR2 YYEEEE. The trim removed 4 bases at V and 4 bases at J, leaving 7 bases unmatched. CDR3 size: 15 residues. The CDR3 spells CASSPDRGRRETQYF. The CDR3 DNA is TGTGCCAGCAGCCCGGACAGGGGGAGGCGAGAGACCCAGTACTTC.

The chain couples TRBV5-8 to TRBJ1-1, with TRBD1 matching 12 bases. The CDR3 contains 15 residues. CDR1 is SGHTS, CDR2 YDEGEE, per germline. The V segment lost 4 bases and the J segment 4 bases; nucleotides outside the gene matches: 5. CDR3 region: CASSRDRGRLTEAFF. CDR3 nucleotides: TGTGCCAGCAGCAGGGACAGGGGGCGGCTCACTGAAGCTTTCTTT. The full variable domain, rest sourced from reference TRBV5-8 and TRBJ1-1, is EAGVTQSPTHLIKTRGQQATLRCSPISGHTSVYWYQQALGLGLQFLLWYDEGEERNRGNFPPRFSGRQFPNYSSELNVNALELEDSALYLCASSRDRGRLTEAFFGQGTRLTVV.

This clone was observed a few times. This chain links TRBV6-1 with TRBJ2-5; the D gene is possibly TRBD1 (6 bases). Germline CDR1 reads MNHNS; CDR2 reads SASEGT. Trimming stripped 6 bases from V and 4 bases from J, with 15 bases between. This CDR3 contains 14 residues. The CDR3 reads CASSPKTGRETQYF. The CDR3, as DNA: TGTGCCAGCAGCCCAAAAACAGGGAGAGAGACCCAGTACTTC.

The CDR3 region has the DNA TGCGCCAGCAGCCAAAACGCCAGGGGGTCCTCCTACAATGAGCAGTTCTTC. Amino acid sequence: CASSQNARGSSYNEQFF. The V call is TRBV4-3, the J call TRBJ2-1; 7 bases agree with TRBD1. Germline lookup yields CDR1 LGHNA and CDR2 YSLEER. Losses at the gene ends were 2 bases for V and 0 bases for J; bases not matched to a gene: 7. This CDR3 comprises 17 residues.

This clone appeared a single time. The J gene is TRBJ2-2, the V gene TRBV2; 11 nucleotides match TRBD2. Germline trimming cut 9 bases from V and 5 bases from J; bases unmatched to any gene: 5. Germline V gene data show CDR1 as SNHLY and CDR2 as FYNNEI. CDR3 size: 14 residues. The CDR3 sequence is CASIAGGGTGELFF. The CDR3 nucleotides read TGTGCCAGTATAGCGGGAGGGGGGACCGGGGAGCTGTTTTTT.

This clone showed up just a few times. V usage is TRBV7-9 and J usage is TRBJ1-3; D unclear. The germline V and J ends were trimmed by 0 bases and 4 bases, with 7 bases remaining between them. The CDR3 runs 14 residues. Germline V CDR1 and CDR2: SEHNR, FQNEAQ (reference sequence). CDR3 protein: CASSLAGSGNTIYF. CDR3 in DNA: TGTGCCAGCAGCTTAGCTGGGAGCGGAAACACCATATATTTT.

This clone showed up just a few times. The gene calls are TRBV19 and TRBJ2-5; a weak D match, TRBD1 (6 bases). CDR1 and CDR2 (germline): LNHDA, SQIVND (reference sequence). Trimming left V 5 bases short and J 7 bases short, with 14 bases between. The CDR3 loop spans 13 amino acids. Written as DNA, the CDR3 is TGTGCCAGTAGTCCACAGGGTTTGTGGACCCAGTACTTC. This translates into CASSPQGLWTQYF. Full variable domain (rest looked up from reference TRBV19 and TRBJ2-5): DGGITQSPKYLFRKEGQNVTLSCEQNLNHDAMYWYRQDPGQGLRLIYYSQIVNDFQKGDIAEGYSVSREKKESFPLTVTSAQKNPTAFYLCASSPQGLWTQYFGPGTRLLVL.

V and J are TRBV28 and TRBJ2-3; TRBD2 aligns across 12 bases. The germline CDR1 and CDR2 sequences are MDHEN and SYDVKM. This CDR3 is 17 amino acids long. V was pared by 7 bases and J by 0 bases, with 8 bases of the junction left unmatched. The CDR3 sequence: CASTGTSGLSSTDTQYF. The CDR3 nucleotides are TGTGCCAGCACGGGGACTAGCGGGCTCTCTAGCACAGATACGCAGTATTTT.

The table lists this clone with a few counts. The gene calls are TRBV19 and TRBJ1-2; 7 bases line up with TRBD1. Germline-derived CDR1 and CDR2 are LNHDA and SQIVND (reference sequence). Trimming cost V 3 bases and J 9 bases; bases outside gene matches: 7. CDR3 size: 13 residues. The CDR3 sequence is CASSITGESSYTF. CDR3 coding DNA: TGTGCCAGTAGTATTACAGGGGAATCGAGCTACACCTTC.

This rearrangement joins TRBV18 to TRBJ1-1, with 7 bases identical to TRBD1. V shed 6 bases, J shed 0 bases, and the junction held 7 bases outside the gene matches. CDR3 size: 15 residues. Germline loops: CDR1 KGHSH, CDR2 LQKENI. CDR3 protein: CASSPDRVLNTEAFF. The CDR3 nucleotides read TGTGCCAGCTCGCCTGACAGGGTCTTGAACACTGAAGCTTTCTTT. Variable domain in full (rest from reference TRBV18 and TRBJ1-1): NAGVMQNPRHLVRRRGQEARLRCSPMKGHSHVYWYRQLPEEGLKFMVYLQKENIIDESGMPKERFSAEFPKEGPSILRIQQVVRGDSAAYFCASSPDRVLNTEAFFGQGTRLTVV.

Here the CDR3 reads CASSKRGNEQFF. The CDR3 coding sequence is TGTGCCAGCAGCAAGAGGGGGAATGAGCAGTTCTTC. The chain is built from TRBV6-5 and TRBJ2-1; D perhaps matches TRBD1 (6 bases). The CDR3 is 12 amino acids. V lost 6 bases and J lost 7, with 10 bases in between. Germline values: CDR1 MNHEY, CDR2 SVGAGI.

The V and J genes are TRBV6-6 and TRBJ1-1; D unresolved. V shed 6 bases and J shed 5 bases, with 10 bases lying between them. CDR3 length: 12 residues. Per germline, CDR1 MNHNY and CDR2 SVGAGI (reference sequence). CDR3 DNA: TGTGCCAGCAGGGAGGGTGGTACTGAAGCTTTCTTT. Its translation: CASREGGTEAFF.

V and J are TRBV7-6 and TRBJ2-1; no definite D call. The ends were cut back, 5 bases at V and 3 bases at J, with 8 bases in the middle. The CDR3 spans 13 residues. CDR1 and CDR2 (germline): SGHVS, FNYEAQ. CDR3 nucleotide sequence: TGTGCCAGCAGCCCCCGAGGCTACAATGAGCAGTTCTTC. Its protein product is CASSPRGYNEQFF.

The DNA for the CDR3 is TGTGCCAGCAGTGACCCCCGGGACACAGCCTACGAGCAGTACTTC. Its protein product is CASSDPRDTAYEQYF. The rearrangement joins TRBV2 to TRBJ2-7, with a possible D match to TRBD1 (6 bases). CDR3 length: 15 residues. V was pared by 3 bases and J by 2 bases, with 14 bases between. Germline lookup yields CDR1 SNHLY and CDR2 FYNNEI.

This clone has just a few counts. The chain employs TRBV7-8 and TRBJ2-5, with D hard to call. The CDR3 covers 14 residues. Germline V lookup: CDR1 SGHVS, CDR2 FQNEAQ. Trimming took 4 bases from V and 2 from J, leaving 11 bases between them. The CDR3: CASSSLASQETQYF. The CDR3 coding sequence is TGTGCCAGCAGCTCCCTCGCCAGTCAAGAGACCCAGTACTTC.

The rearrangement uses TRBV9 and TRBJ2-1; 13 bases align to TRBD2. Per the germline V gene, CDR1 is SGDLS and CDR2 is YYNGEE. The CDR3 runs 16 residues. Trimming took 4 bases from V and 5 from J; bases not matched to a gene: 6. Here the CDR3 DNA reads TGTGCCAGCAGCCCGCTGGGACTAGCGGGAAACAATGAGCAGTTCTTC. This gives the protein CASSPLGLAGNNEQFF.

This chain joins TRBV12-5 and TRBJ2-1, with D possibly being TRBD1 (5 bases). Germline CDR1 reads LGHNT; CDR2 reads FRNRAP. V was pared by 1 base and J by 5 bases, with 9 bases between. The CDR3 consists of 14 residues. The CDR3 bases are TGTGCTAGTGGTTTGGAAGGGGTTAACAATGAGCAGTTCTTC. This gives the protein CASGLEGVNNEQFF.

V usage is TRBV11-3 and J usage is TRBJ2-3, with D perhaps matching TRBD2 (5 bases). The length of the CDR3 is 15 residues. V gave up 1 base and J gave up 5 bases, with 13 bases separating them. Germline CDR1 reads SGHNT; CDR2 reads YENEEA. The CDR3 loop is CASSLAGSVGDTQYF. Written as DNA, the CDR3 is TGTGCCAGCAGCTTAGCGGGATCGGTGGGAGATACGCAGTATTTT.

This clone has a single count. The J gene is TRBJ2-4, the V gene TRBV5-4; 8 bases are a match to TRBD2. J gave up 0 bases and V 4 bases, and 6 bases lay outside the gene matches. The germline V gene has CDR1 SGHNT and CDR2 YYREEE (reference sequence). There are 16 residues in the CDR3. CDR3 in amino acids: CASSPGGGLAKNIQYF. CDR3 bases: TGTGCCAGCAGCCCCGGCGGGGGGTTAGCCAAAAACATTCAGTACTTC.

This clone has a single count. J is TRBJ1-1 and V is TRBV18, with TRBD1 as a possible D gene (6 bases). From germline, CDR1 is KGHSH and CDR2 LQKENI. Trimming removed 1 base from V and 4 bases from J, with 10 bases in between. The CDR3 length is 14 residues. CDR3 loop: CASSPQGVGTEAFF. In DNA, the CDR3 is TGTGCCAGCTCACCACAGGGGGTGGGCACTGAAGCTTTCTTT.

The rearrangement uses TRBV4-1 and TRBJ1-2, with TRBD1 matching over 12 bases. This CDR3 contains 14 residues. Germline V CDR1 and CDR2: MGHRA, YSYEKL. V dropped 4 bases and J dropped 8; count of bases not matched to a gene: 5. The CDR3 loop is CASSRGGQGAGYTF. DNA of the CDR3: TGCGCCAGCAGCCGTGGGGGACAGGGGGCCGGCTACACCTTC.

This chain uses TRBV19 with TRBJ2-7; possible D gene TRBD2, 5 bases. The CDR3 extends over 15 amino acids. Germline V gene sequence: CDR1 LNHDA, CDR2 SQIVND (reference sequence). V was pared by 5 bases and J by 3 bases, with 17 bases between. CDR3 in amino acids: CASSARKLGNYEQYF. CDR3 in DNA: TGTGCCAGTAGTGCAAGAAAACTAGGAAACTACGAGCAGTACTTC. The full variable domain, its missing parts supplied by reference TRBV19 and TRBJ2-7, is DGGITQSPKYLFRKEGQNVTLSCEQNLNHDAMYWYRQDPGQGLRLIYYSQIVNDFQKGDIAEGYSVSREKKESFPLTVTSAQKNPTAFYLCASSARKLGNYEQYFGPGTRLTVT.

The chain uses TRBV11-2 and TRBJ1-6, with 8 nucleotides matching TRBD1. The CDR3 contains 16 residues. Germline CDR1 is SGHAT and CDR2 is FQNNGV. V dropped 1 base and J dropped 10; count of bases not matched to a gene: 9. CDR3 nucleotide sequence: TGTGCCAGCAGCTTAGTGTCAGGACAGGGTTACTCACCCCTCCACTTT. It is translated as CASSLVSGQGYSPLHF. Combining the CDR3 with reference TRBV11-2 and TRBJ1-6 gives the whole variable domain EAGVAQSPRYKIIEKRQSVAFWCNPISGHATLYWYQQILGQGPKLLIQFQNNGVVDDSQLPKDRFSAERLKGVDSTLKIQPAKLEDSAVYLCASSLVSGQGYSPLHFGNGTRLTVT.

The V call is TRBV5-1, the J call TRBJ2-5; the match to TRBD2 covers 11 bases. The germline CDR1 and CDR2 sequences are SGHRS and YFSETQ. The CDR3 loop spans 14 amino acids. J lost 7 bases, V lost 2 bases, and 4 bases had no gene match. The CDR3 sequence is CASSFSGGAVTQYF. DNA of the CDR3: TGCGCCAGCAGCTTTAGCGGGGGGGCGGTGACCCAGTACTTC.

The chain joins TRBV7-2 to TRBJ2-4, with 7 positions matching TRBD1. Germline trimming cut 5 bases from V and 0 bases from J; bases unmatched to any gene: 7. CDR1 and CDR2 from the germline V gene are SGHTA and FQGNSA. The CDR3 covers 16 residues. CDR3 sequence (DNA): TGTGCCAGCAGCCCCGGGACAGCCATAGCCAAAAACATTCAGTACTTC. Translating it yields CASSPGTAIAKNIQYF. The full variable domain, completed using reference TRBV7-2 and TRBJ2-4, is GAGVSQSPSNKVTEKGKDVELRCDPISGHTALYWYRQSLGQGLEFLIYFQGNSAPDKSGLPSDRFSAERTGGSVSTLTIQRTQQEDSAVYLCASSPGTAIAKNIQYFGAGTRLSVL.

The CDR3 sequence is CASSLEGQKSGANVLTF. The DNA of the CDR3 is TGCGCCAGCAGCTTGGAGGGACAGAAGTCTGGGGCCAACGTCCTGACTTTC. The genes are TRBV5-1 and TRBJ2-6, with 7 positions matching TRBD1. Germline V gives CDR1 SGHRS, CDR2 YFSETQ. This CDR3 is 17 amino acids long. The V and J ends lost 0 bases and 1 base, in that order; junction bases with no gene match: 4.